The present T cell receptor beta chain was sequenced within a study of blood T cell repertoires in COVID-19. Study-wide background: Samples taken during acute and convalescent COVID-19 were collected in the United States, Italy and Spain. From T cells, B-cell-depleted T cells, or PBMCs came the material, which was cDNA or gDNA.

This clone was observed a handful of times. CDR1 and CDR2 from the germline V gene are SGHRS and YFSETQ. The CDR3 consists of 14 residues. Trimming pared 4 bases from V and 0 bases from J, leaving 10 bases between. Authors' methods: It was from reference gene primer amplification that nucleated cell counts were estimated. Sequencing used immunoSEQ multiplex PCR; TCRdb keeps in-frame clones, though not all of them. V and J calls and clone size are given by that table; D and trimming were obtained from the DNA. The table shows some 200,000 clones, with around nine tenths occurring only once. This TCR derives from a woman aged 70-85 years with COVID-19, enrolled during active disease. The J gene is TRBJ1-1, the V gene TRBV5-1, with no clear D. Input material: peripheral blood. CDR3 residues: CASSPEHMNTEAFF. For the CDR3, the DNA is TGCGCCAGCAGCCCAGAACATATGAACACTGAAGCTTTCTTT.